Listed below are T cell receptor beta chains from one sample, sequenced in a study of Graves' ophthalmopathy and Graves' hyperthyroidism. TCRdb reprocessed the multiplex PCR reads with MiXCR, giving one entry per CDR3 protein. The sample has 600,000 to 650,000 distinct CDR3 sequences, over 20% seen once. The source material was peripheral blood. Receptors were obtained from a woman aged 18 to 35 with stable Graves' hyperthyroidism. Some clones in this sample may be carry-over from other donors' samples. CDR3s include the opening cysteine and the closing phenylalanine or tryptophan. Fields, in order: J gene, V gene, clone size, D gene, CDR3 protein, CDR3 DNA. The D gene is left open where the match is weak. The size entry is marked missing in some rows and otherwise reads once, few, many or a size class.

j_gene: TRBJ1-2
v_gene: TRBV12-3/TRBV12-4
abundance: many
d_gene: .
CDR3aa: CASRPPGTYYTF
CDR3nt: TGTGCCAGTCGACCTCCAGGGACGTACTACACCTTC

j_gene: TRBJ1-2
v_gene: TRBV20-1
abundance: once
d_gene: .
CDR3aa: CSASLSMVDYGYTF
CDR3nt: TGCAGTGCCTCCCTAAGTATGGTAGACTATGGCTACACCTTC

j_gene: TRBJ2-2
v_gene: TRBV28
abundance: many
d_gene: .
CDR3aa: CASSLISTGELFF
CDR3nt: TGTGCCAGCAGTTTAATCAGCACCGGGGAGCTGTTTTTT

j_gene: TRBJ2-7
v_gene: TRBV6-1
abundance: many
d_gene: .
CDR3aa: CASSDRGVGYEQYF
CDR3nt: TGTGCCAGCAGTGACAGGGGAGTTGGATACGAGCAGTACTTC

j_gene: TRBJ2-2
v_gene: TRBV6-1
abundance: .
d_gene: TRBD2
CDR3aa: CASSPSGSKAGELFF
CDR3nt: TGTGCCAGCAGCCCTAGCGGGAGTAAGGCCGGGGAGCTGTTTTTT

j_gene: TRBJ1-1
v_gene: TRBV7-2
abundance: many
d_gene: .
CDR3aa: CASSPAPDLNTEAFF
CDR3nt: TGTGCCAGCAGCCCAGCCCCCGATCTGAACACTGAAGCTTTCTTT

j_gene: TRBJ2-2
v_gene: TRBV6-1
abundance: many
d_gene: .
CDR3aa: CASRSPSRKVGELFF
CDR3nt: TGTGCCAGCAGGTCCCCTTCCCGCAAGGTGGGGGAGCTGTTTTTT

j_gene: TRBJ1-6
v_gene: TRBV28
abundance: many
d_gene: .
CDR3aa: CASSLLSRTYNSPLHF
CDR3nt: TGTGCCAGCAGTTTACTCTCCAGGACATATAATTCACCCCTCCACTTT

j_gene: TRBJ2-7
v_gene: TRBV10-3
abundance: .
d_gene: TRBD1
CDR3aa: CAISGFAGGKDEQYF
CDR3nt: TGTGCCATCAGCGGATTCGCAGGGGGAAAGGACGAGCAGTACTTC

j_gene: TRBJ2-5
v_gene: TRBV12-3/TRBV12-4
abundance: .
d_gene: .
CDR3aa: CASSVLQGLETQYF
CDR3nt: TGTGCCAGCAGTGTACTACAGGGTTTAGAGACCCAGTACTTC

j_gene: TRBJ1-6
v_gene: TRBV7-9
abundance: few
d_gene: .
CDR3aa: CASSLTSGNNSPLHF
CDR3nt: TGTGCCAGCAGCTTAACGTCAGGCAATAATTCACCCCTCCACTTT

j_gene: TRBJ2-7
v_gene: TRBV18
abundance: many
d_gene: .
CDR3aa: CASSPPGLSSYEQYF
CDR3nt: TGTGCCAGCTCACCACCGGGACTCAGCTCCTACGAGCAGTACTTC

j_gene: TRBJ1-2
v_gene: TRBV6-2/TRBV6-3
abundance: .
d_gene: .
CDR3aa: CASSAYRGGYTF
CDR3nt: TGTGCCAGCAGTGCCTACAGAGGTGGCTACACCTTC

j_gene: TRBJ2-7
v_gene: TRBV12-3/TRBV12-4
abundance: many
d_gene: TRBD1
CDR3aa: CASSVWGTGDLNEQYF
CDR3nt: TGTGCCAGCAGCGTATGGGGGACAGGGGATTTGAACGAGCAGTACTTC

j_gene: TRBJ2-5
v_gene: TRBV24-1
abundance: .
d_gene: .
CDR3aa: CATRGTDGETQYF
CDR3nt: TGTGCCACCAGAGGGACGGACGGAGAGACCCAGTACTTC

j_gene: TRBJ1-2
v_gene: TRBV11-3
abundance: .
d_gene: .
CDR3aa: CSSSSYGSRYTF
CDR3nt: TGTTCCAGCAGCTCCTATGGGTCTCGCTACACCTTC

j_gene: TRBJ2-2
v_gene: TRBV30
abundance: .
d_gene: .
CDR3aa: CAWSVVRVTGELFF
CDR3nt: TGTGCCTGGAGTGTAGTCAGGGTGACCGGGGAGCTGTTTTTT

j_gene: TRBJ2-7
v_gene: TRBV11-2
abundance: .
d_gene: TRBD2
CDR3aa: CASSLPFGGRSYEQYF
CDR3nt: TGTGCCAGCAGCTTACCCTTTGGCGGGAGGTCCTACGAGCAGTACTTC

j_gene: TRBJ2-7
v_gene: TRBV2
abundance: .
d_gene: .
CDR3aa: CASSDFLASPSYEQYF
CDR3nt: TGTGCCAGCAGTGATTTTTTAGCCTCCCCGTCCTACGAGCAGTACTTC

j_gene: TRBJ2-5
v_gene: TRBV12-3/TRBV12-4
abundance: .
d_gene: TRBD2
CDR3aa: CASSPLVPSGPQETQYF
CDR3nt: TGTGCCAGCAGTCCGCTAGTGCCTAGCGGGCCCCAAGAGACCCAGTACTTC

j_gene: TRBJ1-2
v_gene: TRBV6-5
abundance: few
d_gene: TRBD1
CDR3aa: CASSHTGGERGGYTF
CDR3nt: TGTGCCAGCAGTCACACAGGGGGCGAACGTGGGGGCTACACCTTC

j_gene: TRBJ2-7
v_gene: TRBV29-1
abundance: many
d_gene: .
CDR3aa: CSVGEPYEQYF
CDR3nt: TGCAGCGTTGGGGAGCCCTACGAGCAGTACTTC

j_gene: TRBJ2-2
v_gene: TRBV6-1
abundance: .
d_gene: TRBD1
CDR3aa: CASSEKWDRAGELFF
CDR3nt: TGTGCCAGCAGTGAGAAATGGGACAGGGCCGGGGAGCTGTTTTTT

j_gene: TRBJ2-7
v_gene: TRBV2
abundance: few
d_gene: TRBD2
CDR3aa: CASTGTSIHEQYF
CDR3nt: TGTGCCAGCACCGGGACTAGCATCCACGAGCAGTACTTC

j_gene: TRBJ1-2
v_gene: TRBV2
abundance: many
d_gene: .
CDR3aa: CASSERRQERSGYTF
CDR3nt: TGTGCCAGCAGTGAACGGAGACAAGAGCGGAGTGGCTACACCTTC

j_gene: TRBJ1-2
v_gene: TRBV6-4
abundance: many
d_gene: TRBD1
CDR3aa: CASSNLPGTDYNYGYTF
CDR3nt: TGTGCCAGCAGTAATCTCCCCGGGACAGACTATAACTATGGCTACACCTTC

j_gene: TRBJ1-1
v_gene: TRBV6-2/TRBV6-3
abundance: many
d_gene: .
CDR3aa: CASSYLSLNTEAFF
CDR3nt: TGTGCCAGCAGTTACTTGTCGTTGAACACTGAAGCTTTCTTT

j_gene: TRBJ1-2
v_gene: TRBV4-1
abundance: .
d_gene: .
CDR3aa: CASRYWGTNYGYTF
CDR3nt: TGCGCCAGCAGGTACTGGGGGACAAATTATGGCTACACCTTC

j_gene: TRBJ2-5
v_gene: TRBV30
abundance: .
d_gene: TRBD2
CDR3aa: CAWSVTSGRKETQYF
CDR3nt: TGTGCCTGGAGTGTGACTAGCGGGAGGAAAGAGACCCAGTACTTC

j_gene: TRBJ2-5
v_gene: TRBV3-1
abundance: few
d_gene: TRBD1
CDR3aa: CASSPRTGAVETQYF
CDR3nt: TGTGCCAGCAGCCCGCGGACAGGGGCGGTGGAGACCCAGTACTTC

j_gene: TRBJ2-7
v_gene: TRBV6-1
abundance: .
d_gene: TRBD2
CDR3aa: CASSAGLAVSSYEQYF
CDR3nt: TGTGCCAGCAGTGCTGGACTAGCGGTTTCCTCCTACGAGCAGTACTTC

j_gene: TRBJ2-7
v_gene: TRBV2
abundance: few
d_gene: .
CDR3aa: CASSEQATYEQYF
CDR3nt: TGTGCCAGCAGTGAACAGGCTACCTACGAGCAGTACTTC

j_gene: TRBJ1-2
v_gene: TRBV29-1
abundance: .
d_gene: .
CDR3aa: CSGTTSAVGYTF
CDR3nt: TGCAGCGGGACGACATCTGCGGTTGGCTACACCTTC

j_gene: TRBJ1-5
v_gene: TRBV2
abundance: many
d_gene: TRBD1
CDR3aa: CASNQGQGLDQPQHF
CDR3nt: TGTGCCAGCAACCAGGGACAGGGGCTCGATCAGCCCCAGCATTTT

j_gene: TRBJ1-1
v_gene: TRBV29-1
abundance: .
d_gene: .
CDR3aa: CSAKLGTEAFF
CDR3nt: TGCAGCGCCAAACTTGGGACTGAAGCTTTCTTT

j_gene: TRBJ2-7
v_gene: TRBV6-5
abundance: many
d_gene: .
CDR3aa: CASSYSGGSYEQYF
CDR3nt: TGTGCCAGCAGTTACTCGGGGGGCAGCTACGAGCAGTACTTC

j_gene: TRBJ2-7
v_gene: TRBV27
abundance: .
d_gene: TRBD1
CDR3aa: CASGPGTDYEQYF
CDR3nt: TGTGCCAGCGGACCCGGGACAGACTACGAGCAGTACTTC

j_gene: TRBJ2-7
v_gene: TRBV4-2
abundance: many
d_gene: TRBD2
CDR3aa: CASSQDPAGGPYEQYF
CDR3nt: TGTGCCAGCAGCCAAGATCCAGCGGGAGGGCCCTACGAGCAGTACTTC

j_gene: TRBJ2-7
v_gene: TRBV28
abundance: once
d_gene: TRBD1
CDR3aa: CASKGGQGWGDEQYF
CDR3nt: TGTGCCAGCAAAGGGGGACAGGGATGGGGCGACGAGCAGTACTTC

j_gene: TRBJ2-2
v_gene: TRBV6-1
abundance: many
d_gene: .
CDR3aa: CASSEYHTKGELFF
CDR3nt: TGTGCCAGCAGTGAATACCACACCAAGGGGGAGCTGTTTTTT

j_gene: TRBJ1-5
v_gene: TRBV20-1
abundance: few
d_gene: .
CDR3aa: CSARGRVERQPQHF
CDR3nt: TGCAGTGCTAGAGGACGGGTGGAGCGGCAGCCCCAGCATTTT

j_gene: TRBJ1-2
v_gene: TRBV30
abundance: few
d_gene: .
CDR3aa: CAWSERDGYTF
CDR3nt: TGTGCCTGGAGTGAAAGGGATGGCTACACCTTC

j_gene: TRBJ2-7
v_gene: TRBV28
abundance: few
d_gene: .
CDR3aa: CASGEGSYEQYF
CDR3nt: TGTGCCAGCGGTGAGGGTTCCTACGAGCAGTACTTC

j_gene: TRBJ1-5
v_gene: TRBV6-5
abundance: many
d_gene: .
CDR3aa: CASSYDAVQPQHF
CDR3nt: TGTGCCAGCAGTTACGACGCGGTGCAGCCCCAGCATTTT